The TCR beta chain described here comes from a study of blood T cell repertoires in COVID-19. At the level of the study: There were acute and convalescent COVID-19 samples, and they came from the United States, Italy and Spain. PBMCs, B-cell-depleted T cells, or T cells provided the cDNA or gDNA that made up the material.

In the authors' workflow: Amplification with reference gene primers provided the estimates of nucleated cell counts. Here immunoSEQ multiplex PCR was the method, and the copy in TCRdb shows in-frame clones only, minus some. Clone size and V and J calls were adopted from that table, with D and trimming inferred from the DNA. The repertoire holds about 200,000 clones, with approximately 90% as singletons. V gave up 7 bases and J gave up 2 bases, with 14 bases separating them. The V gene's germline CDR1 is SNHLY and CDR2 FYNNEI. The CDR3 is made up of 14 amino acids. Sample: peripheral blood. The chain employs TRBV2 and TRBJ1-2; unclear D gene. The origin of this receptor is a human donor in a cohort sampled during active COVID-19. The CDR3 is CASTELGRNYGYTF. Written as DNA, the CDR3 is TGTGCCAGCACCGAGCTGGGCCGGAACTATGGCTACACCTTC. Using reference TRBV2 and TRBJ1-2 for the parts outside the CDR3, the full variable domain is EPEVTQTPSHQVTQMGQEVILRCVPISNHLYFYWYRQILGQKVEFLVSFYNNEISEKSEIFDDQFSVERPDGSNFTLKIRSTKLEDSAMYFCASTELGRNYGYTFGSGTRLTVV.